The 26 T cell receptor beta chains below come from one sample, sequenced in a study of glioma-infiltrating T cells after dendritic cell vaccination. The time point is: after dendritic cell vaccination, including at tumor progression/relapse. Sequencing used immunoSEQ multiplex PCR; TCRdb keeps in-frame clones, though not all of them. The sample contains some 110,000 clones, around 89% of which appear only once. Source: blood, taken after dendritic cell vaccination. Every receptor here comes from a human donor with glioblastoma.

CDR3 sequence (DNA): TGTGCCTGGATGGGACAGGGGAATGAAAAACTGTTTTTT. It specifies CAWMGQGNEKLFF. J is TRBJ1-4 and V is TRBV30; 10 bases fit TRBD1. The germline CDR1 and CDR2 sequences are GTSNPN and SVGIG (reference sequence). Unmatched junction bases numbered 1, after V lost 4 bases and J lost 5 bases. This CDR3 has 13 amino acids.

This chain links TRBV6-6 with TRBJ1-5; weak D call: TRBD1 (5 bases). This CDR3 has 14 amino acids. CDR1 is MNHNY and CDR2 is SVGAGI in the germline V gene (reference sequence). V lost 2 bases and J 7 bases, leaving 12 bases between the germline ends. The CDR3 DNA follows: TGTGCCAGCAGTTACATGGGGCCCGGGCAGCCCCAGCATTTT. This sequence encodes CASSYMGPGQPQHF.

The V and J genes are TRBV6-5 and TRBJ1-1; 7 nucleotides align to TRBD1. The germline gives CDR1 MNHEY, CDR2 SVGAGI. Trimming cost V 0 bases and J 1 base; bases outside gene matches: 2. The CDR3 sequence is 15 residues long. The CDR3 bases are TGTGCCAGCAGTTACTCGAACAGGGGGAACACTGAAGCTTTCTTT. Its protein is CASSYSNRGNTEAFF.

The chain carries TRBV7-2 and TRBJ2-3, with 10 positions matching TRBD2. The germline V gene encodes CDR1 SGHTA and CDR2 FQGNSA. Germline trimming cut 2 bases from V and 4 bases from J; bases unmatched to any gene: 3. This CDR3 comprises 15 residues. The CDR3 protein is CASSLPTSGADTQYF. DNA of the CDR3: TGTGCCAGCAGCTTACCAACTAGCGGGGCAGATACGCAGTATTTT.

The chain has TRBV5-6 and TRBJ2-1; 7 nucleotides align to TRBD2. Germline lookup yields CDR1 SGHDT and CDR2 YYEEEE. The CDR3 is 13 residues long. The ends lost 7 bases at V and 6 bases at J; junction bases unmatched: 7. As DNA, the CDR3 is TGTGCCAGCGACACGCGGGGGTTCAATGAGCAGTTCTTC. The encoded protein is CASDTRGFNEQFF.

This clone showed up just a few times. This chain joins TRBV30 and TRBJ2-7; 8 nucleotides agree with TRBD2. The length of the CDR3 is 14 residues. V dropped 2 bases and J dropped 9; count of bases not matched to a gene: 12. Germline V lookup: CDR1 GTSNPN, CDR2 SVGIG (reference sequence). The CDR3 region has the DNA TGTGCCTGGAGTCCCCGCGGCGGGAGGCCGGTGCAGTACTTC. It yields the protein CAWSPRGGRPVQYF.

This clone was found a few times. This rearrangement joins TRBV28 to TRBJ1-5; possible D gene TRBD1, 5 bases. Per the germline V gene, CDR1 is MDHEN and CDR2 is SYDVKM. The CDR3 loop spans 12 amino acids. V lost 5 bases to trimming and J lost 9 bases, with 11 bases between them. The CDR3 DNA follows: TGTGCCAGCAGTCCCCCTAGGGGGCCCCAGCATTTT. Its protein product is CASSPPRGPQHF. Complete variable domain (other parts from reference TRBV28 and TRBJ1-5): DVKVTQSSRYLVKRTGEKVFLECVQDMDHENMFWYRQDPGLGLRLIYFSYDVKMKEKGDIPEGYSVSREKKERFSLILESASTNQTSMYLCASSPPRGPQHFGDGTRLSIL.

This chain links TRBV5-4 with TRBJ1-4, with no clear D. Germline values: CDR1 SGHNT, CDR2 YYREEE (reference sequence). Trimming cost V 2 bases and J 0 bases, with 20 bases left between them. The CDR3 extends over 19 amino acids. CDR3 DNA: TGTGCCAGCAGCTTACATCCAGCCGGGGAAGACGCAACTAATGAAAAACTGTTTTTT. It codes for CASSLHPAGEDATNEKLFF.

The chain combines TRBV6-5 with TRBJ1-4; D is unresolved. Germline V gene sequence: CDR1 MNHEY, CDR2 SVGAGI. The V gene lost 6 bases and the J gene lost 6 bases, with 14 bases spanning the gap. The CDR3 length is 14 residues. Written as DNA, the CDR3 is TGTGCCAGCAGCCAAAGGGAGTCGGATGAAAAACTGTTTTTT. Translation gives CASSQRESDEKLFF.

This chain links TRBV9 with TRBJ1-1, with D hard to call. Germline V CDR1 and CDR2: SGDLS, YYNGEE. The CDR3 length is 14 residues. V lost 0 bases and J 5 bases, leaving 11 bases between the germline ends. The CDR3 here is CASSVGRGVTEAFF. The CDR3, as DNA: TGTGCCAGCAGCGTAGGACGGGGAGTGACTGAAGCTTTCTTT.

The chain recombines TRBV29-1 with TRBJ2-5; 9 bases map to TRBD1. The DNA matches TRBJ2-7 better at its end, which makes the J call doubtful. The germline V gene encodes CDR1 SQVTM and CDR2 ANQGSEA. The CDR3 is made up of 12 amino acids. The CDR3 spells CSVSQGAYEQYF. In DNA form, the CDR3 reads TGCAGCGTGTCACAGGGGGCGTACGAGCAGTACTTC.

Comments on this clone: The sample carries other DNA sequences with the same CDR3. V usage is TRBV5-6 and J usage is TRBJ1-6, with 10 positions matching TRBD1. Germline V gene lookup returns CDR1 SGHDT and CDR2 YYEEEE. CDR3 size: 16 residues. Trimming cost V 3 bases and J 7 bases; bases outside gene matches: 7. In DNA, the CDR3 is TGTGCCAGCAGCTCAACGACAGGGGGCTTGAATTCACCCCTCCACTTT. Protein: CASSSTTGGLNSPLHF.

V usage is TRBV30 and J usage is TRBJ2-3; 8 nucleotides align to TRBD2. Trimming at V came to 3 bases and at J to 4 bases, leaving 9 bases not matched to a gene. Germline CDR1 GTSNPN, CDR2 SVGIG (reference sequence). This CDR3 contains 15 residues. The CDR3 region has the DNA TGTGCCTGGAGAAGTCGGGGGGGCCTCGCAGATACGCAGTATTTT. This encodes CAWRSRGGLADTQYF. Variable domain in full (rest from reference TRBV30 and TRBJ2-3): SQTIHQWPATLVQPVGSPLSLECTVEGTSNPNLYWYRQAAGRGLQLLFYSVGIGQISSEVPQNLSASRPQDRQFILSSKKLLLSDSGFYLCAWRSRGGLADTQYFGPGTRLTVL.

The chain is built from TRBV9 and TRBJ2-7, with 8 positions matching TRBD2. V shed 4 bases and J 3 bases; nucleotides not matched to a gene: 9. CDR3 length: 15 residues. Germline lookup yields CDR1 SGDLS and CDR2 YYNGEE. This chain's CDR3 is CASSSGGAGSYEQYF. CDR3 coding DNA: TGTGCCAGCAGCTCCGGGGGGGCAGGCAGCTACGAGCAGTACTTC.

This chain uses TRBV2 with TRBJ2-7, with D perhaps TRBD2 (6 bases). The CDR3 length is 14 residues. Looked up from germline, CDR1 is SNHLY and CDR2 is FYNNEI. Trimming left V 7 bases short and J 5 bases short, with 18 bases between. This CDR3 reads CASILDPGDNEQYF. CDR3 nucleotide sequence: TGTGCCAGCATCTTAGACCCGGGAGATAACGAGCAGTACTTC.

The CDR3: CASRKAGTKQETQYF. The CDR3 coding sequence is TGTGCCAGCAGAAAAGCCGGGACTAAACAAGAGACCCAGTACTTC. The chain employs TRBV27 and TRBJ2-5, with TRBD2 identical over 7 bases. J was trimmed by 2 bases and V by 6 bases; bases with no gene match: 9. CDR3 length equals 15 residues. CDR1 is MNHEY, CDR2 SMNVEV, per germline (reference sequence).

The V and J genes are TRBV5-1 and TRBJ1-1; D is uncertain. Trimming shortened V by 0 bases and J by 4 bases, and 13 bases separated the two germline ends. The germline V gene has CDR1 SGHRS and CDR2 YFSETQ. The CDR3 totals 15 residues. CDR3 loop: CASSLGVGESTEAFF. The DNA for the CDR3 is TGCGCCAGCAGCTTGGGGGTTGGGGAGAGCACTGAAGCTTTCTTT.

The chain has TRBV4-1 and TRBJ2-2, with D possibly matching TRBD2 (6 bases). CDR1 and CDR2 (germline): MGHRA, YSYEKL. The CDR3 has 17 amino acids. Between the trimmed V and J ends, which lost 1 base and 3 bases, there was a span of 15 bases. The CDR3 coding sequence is TGCGCCAGCAGCCAAGGGGCAAGCGGGCAGTACACCGGGGAGCTGTTTTTT. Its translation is CASSQGASGQYTGELFF.

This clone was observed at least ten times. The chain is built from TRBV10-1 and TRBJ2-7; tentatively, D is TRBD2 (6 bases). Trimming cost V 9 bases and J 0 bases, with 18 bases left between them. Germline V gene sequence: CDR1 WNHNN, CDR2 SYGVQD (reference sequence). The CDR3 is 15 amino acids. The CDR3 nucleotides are TGCGCCAGGGAGACTCGGGACTTACCCTCCTACGAGCAGTACTTC. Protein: CARETRDLPSYEQYF.

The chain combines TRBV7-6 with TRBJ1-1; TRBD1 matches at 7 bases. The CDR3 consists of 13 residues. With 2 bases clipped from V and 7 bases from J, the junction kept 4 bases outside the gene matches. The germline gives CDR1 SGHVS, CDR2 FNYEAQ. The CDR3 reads CASSLSRDSEAFF. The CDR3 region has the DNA TGTGCCAGCAGCTTATCCCGGGACAGTGAAGCTTTCTTT.

The CDR3 nucleotides read TGTGCCATCAGTGAGTCGGAGTGGGAGAATCAGCCCCAGCATTTT. Translating gives CAISESEWENQPQHF. The chain recombines TRBV10-3 with TRBJ1-5; D is unclear. V gave up 0 bases and J gave up 4 bases, with 10 bases separating them. Germline CDR1 is ENHRY and CDR2 is SYGVKD. The CDR3 contains 15 residues.

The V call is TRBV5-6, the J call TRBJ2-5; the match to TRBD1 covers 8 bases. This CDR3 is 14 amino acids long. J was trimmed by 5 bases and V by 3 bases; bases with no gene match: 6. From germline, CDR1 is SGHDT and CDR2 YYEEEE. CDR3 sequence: CASSYQGARETQYF. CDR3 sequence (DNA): TGTGCCAGCAGCTACCAGGGGGCGAGGGAGACCCAGTACTTC.

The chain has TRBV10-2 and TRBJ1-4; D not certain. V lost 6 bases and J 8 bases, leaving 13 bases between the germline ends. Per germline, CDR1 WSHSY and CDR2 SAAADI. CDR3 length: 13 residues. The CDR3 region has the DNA TGCGCCAGCAGGACCCCCATGGAGGAAAAACTGTTTTTT. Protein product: CASRTPMEEKLFF.

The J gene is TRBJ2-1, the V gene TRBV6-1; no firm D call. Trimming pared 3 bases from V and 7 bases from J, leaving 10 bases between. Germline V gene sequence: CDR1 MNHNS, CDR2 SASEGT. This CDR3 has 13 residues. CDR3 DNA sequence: TGTGCCAGCAGTGACCCTATGCGTAATGAGCAGTTCTTC. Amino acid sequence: CASSDPMRNEQFF.

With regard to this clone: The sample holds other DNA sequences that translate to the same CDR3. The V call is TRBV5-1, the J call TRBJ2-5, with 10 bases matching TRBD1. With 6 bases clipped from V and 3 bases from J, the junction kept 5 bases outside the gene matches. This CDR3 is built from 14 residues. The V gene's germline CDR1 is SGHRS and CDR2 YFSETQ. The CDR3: CASTTGTGEETQYF. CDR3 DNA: TGCGCCAGCACTACCGGGACAGGGGAAGAGACCCAGTACTTC.

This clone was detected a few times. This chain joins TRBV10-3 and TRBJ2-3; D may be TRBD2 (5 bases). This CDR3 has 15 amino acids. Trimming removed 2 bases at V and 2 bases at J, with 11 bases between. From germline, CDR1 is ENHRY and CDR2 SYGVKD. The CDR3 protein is CAISEGRTFTDTQYF. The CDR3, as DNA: TGTGCCATCAGTGAGGGCAGGACTTTCACAGATACGCAGTATTTT.